A selection of T cell receptor beta chains follows, all from one sample in a study of blood T cells in healthy people across ages. Each CDR3 protein gets one entry after TCRdb re-called the 5' RACE reads with MiXCR. Of around 990,000 distinct CDR3 sequences listed, around 25% are singletons. These data were also reused for a study on T cells of mothers and their children.

Sequencing was done on a sample of blood. The receptors derive from a girl aged 2-15 years in good health. CDR3s include the opening cysteine and the closing phenylalanine or tryptophan.

V gene	J gene	CDR3 length	CDR3 protein
TRBV2	TRBJ1-1	13	CASTLERDTEAFF
TRBV6-6	TRBJ2-2	16	CASSLGLAGNTGELFF
TRBV28	TRBJ2-1	13	CASRPPLANEQFF
TRBV20-1	TRBJ2-5	14	CSARDPWTGETQYF
TRBV3-1	TRBJ2-2	17	CASSLIGPPSHTGELFF
TRBV29-1	TRBJ2-7	14	CSVAVDTGPYEQYF
TRBV7-2	TRBJ2-5	16	CASSSYWASGSGEQYF
TRBV29-1	TRBJ2-2	16	CSVEDHDDTNTVELFF
TRBV5-1	TRBJ1-2	14	CASSPSEDVYGYTF
TRBV12-3/TRBV12-4	TRBJ1-1	11	CASSLGTEALF
TRBV19	TRBJ2-1	11	CASSAGTIQFF
TRBV20-1	TRBJ1-2	15	CSARDWGGPNYGYTF
TRBV27	TRBJ1-2	15	CASSLEGSGIYGYTF
TRBV7-9	TRBJ2-7	13	CASRGSLSYEQYF
TRBV27	-	15	CASSLSTSGNNEQFF
TRBV6-1	TRBJ2-1	17	CASSEVGQASSYNERFF
TRBV4-2	TRBJ1-2	15	CASSQDGDRGDGYTF
TRBV29-1	TRBJ2-1	18	CSVEEIGWEPLSYNEQFF
TRBV7-9	TRBJ1-1	14	CASSHMDPNTEAFF
TRBV29-1	-	12	CSVTTQGSEQYF
TRBV7-2	TRBJ2-3	16	CASSLVPGGTPDTQYF
TRBV20-1	TRBJ2-5	14	CSASSGSGGGGQYF
TRBV6-6	TRBJ1-2	13	CASTTGTMEGCTF
TRBV6-1	TRBJ1-1	14	CASSDWSQGGEAFF
TRBV9	TRBJ2-7	16	CASSHAGTGPAYEQYF
TRBV28	TRBJ2-1	14	CASSLYQGGNEQFF
TRBV2	TRBJ2-5	15	CASSGLRGGTETQYF